This T cell receptor (beta chain) emerged from a study of graft-versus-host responses after intestinal transplantation. In the case of this clone: Its antigen is currently unknown. One end of the junction varies from germline; a read error may be responsible.

The germline CDR1 and CDR2 sequences are WSHSY and SAAADI. The CDR3 consists of 15 residues. Measured with immunoSEQ multiplex PCR; TCRdb has only the in-frame clones, and not every one. There are more than 75,000 clones in the sample; around 90% occur only once, and around 0.37% lies in the top ten. J is TRBJ1-2 and V is TRBV10-2, with 8 bases aligning to TRBD1. This TCR was recovered from a human donor who was the organ donor for an intestinal transplant. Sample: unstimulated CD4+ T cells sorted from spleen or lymph node cells, taken before transplant. CDR3 DNA: TGCGCCGGCAGTGGGGAGGACAGGGAGGACTATGGCTACACCTTC. Translating gives CAGSGEDREDYGYTF.